A single sample is the source of the 24 T cell receptor beta chains below, sequenced in a study of cytomegalovirus exposure and HLA in healthy donors. The PCR employed 60 Vbeta primers together with 13 Jbeta primers. TCRdb's table, derived via immunoSEQ multiplex PCR, lists solely in-frame clones and lacks some. Its table lists around 140,000 clones. Sequenced input: PBMCs. The receptors were sampled from a man between 18 and 29 years old in good health and CMV-seronegative.

This rearrangement joins TRBV6-5 to TRBJ2-3; a weak D match, TRBD2 (5 bases). Trimming cost V 7 bases and J 0 bases, with 11 bases left between them. Germline CDR1 MNHEY, CDR2 SVGAGI. CDR3 length equals 14 residues. The CDR3 region is CASKPRVSTDTQYF. CDR3 sequence (DNA): TGTGCCAGCAAACCGAGGGTTAGCACAGATACGCAGTATTTT.

The gene calls are TRBV6-4 and TRBJ1-1; D uncertain. Looked up from germline, CDR1 is MRHNA and CDR2 is SNTAGT. Trimming removed 0 bases from V and 4 bases from J, with 6 bases in between. CDR3 length: 13 residues. CDR3 nucleotide sequence: TGTGCCAGCAGTGACTCTTCCAGCACTGAAGCTTTCTTT. Its protein is CASSDSSSTEAFF.

V gene TRBV28 combines with J gene TRBJ1-2, with 8 bases identical to TRBD1. Germline lookup yields CDR1 MDHEN and CDR2 SYDVKM. The CDR3 is 13 amino acids. With 6 bases clipped from V and 3 bases from J, the junction kept 3 bases outside the gene matches. The CDR3 nucleotides are TGTGCCAGCAGCCTGGACAGGGACTATGGCTACACCTTC. Amino acids: CASSLDRDYGYTF.

The J gene is TRBJ2-3, the V gene TRBV5-6; perhaps TRBD1 as D (6 bases). V lost 1 base, J lost 2 bases, and 14 bases lay in between. The CDR3 totals 16 residues. Germline CDR1 and CDR2: SGHDT and YYEEEE. The CDR3 loop reads CASSLRAGAITDTQYF. The DNA of the CDR3 is TGTGCCAGCAGCTTGCGGGCAGGGGCCATCACAGATACGCAGTATTTT.

The V gene is TRBV6-5, the J gene TRBJ2-5, with 7 bases aligning to TRBD1. The DNA matches TRBJ2-7 better at its end, which makes the J call doubtful. The CDR3 is 14 amino acids. The germline V gene has CDR1 MNHEY and CDR2 SVGAGI. CDR3 sequence: CASSPTGQPYEQYF. The CDR3 coding sequence is TGTGCCAGCAGTCCGACGGGACAGCCCTACGAGCAGTACTTC.

The chain uses TRBV7-9 and TRBJ2-1; a weak D match, TRBD2 (6 bases). Germline V lookup: CDR1 SEHNR, CDR2 FQNEAQ (reference sequence). This CDR3 spans 16 amino acids. The V and J ends lost 4 bases and 10 bases respectively, with 23 bases between them. CDR3 sequence reads: CASSYSLGTEVREQFF. Written as DNA, the CDR3 is TGTGCCAGCAGCTACTCCTTAGGGACTGAGGTCCGCGAGCAGTTCTTC.

V gene TRBV9 combines with J gene TRBJ1-1; a possible D gene is TRBD1 (6 bases). The germline gives CDR1 SGDLS, CDR2 YYNGEE. This CDR3 comprises 15 residues. The V gene lost 3 bases and the J gene lost 3 bases, with 15 bases spanning the gap. Here the CDR3 DNA reads TGTGCCAGCAGCGCCCCACAGGGAACCGACACTGAAGCTTTCTTT. As protein: CASSAPQGTDTEAFF. Combining the CDR3 with reference TRBV9 and TRBJ1-1 gives the whole variable domain DSGVTQTPKHLITATGQRVTLRCSPRSGDLSVYWYQQSLDQGLQFLIQYYNGEERAKGNILERFSAQQFPDLHSELNLSSLELGDSALYFCASSAPQGTDTEAFFGQGTRLTVV.

CDR3 sequence reads: CASSRNKGTSGRYDTQYF. DNA for the CDR3: TGTGCCAGCAGTCGCAACAAAGGGACTAGCGGGAGGTATGATACGCAGTATTTT. The chain has TRBV11-2 and TRBJ2-3, with 15 bases identical to TRBD2. The germline V gene has CDR1 SGHAT and CDR2 FQNNGV. With 6 bases clipped from V and 6 bases from J, the junction kept 13 bases outside the gene matches. This CDR3 is 18 amino acids long.

The rearrangement joins TRBV4-3 to TRBJ2-7, with TRBD2 matching over 8 bases. The CDR3 contains 15 residues. The germline V gene encodes CDR1 LGHNA and CDR2 YSLEER. V gave up 0 bases and J gave up 0 bases; unmatched junction bases: 1. Here the CDR3 DNA reads TGCGCCAGCAGCCAAGATGCGGGGGGCTCCTACGAGCAGTACTTC. Translated: CASSQDAGGSYEQYF.

This chain joins TRBV5-5 and TRBJ2-7; D may be TRBD2 (5 bases). The V end lost 5 bases, the J end lost 7 bases, and 16 bases lay between the germline ends. The CDR3 spans 13 residues. Germline lookup yields CDR1 SGHKS and CDR2 YYEKEE (reference sequence). DNA for the CDR3: TGTGCCAGCAGGCGTACTAGTTCGAGGGAGCAGTACTTC. Translating gives CASRRTSSREQYF.

The rearrangement links TRBV9 to TRBJ2-7; 12 bases are a match to TRBD2. The CDR3 runs to 15 residues. Per germline, CDR1 SGDLS and CDR2 YYNGEE. The ends lost 2 bases at V and 2 bases at J; junction bases unmatched: 2. The CDR3 spells CASSVGLAGTYEQYF. In nucleotides, the CDR3 is TGTGCCAGCAGCGTTGGACTAGCGGGAACCTACGAGCAGTACTTC.

This chain connects TRBV7-3 to TRBJ2-2; 11 bases are a match to TRBD1. The CDR3 runs 15 residues. CDR1 and CDR2 (germline): SGHTA, FQGTGA. With 6 bases clipped from V and 3 bases from J, the junction kept 3 bases outside the gene matches. CDR3 sequence reads: CASRADRGHTGELFF. CDR3 bases: TGTGCCAGCAGAGCGGACAGGGGGCACACCGGGGAGCTGTTTTTT.

This chain joins TRBV28 and TRBJ2-7; possible D gene TRBD2, 7 bases. The CDR3 totals 15 residues. Germline CDR1 reads MDHEN; CDR2 reads SYDVKM. Trimming shortened V by 8 bases and J by 5 bases, and 22 bases separated the two germline ends. CDR3 in DNA: TGTGCCAGCCAGTTGGGAGGGGGGGCGGCCCACGAGCAGTACTTC. Its translation is CASQLGGGAAHEQYF.

J is TRBJ1-6 and V is TRBV19; 9 positions agree with TRBD1. This CDR3 comprises 13 residues. J lost 8 bases, V lost 4 bases, and 0 bases had no gene match. Germline V gene data show CDR1 as LNHDA and CDR2 as SQIVND (reference sequence). Here the CDR3 reads CASSRDRDSPLHF. DNA of the CDR3: TGTGCCAGTAGTAGGGACAGGGATTCACCCCTCCACTTT.

This chain links TRBV5-1 with TRBJ2-3; 12 bases map to TRBD2. V gave up 4 bases and J gave up 4 bases; unmatched junction bases: 7. Germline values: CDR1 SGHRS, CDR2 YFSETQ. The CDR3 runs to 16 residues. CDR3 loop: CASSTASGGASDTQYF. CDR3 in DNA: TGCGCCAGCAGCACTGCTAGCGGGGGGGCCTCAGATACGCAGTATTTT.

The V gene is TRBV6-5, the J gene TRBJ1-6, with 10 bases matching TRBD1. This CDR3 comprises 15 residues. J lost 9 bases, V lost 6 bases, and 8 bases had no gene match. Per germline, CDR1 MNHEY and CDR2 SVGAGI. The CDR3 reads CASSQDRGNGSPLHF. DNA of the CDR3: TGTGCCAGCAGCCAGGACAGGGGGAACGGTTCACCCCTCCACTTT.

V and J are TRBV4-1 and TRBJ1-1; no reliable D call. Germline CDR1 and CDR2: MGHRA and YSYEKL. This CDR3 has 12 amino acids. The germline V and J ends were trimmed by 0 bases and 7 bases, with 6 bases remaining between them. CDR3 in amino acids: CASSQDPGEAFF. The CDR3 DNA reads as TGCGCCAGCAGCCAAGACCCGGGTGAAGCTTTCTTT.

V usage is TRBV27 and J usage is TRBJ2-1; 7 nucleotides match TRBD2. J gave up 7 bases and V 8 bases, and 2 bases lay outside the gene matches. Germline V gives CDR1 MNHEY, CDR2 SMNVEV (reference sequence). The CDR3 is 11 amino acids. DNA for the CDR3: TGTGCCAGCCGGCGGGGGAATGAGCAGTTCTTC. Translation: CASRRGNEQFF.

The chain has TRBV9 and TRBJ2-7, with TRBD2 matching over 15 bases. The CDR3 has 15 residues. V dropped 3 bases and J dropped 9; count of bases not matched to a gene: 7. Germline loops: CDR1 SGDLS, CDR2 YYNGEE. The CDR3 DNA is TGTGCCAGCAGCGCAGGACTAGCGGGGGGGCAGGGGCAGTACTTC. Protein product: CASSAGLAGGQGQYF.

The chain combines TRBV5-1 with TRBJ2-5; weak D call: TRBD1 (6 bases). Germline V gene lookup returns CDR1 SGHRS and CDR2 YFSETQ. The CDR3 sequence is 14 residues long. V lost 3 bases and J 5 bases, leaving 14 bases between the germline ends. The CDR3 protein is CASSSWKGEETQYF. DNA of the CDR3: TGCGCCAGCAGCTCCTGGAAGGGGGAGGAGACCCAGTACTTC.

DNA for the CDR3: TGTGCCAGCAGCCCTTCAGGGGGCCTTTCCGCCTACGAGCAGTACTTC. Encoded protein: CASSPSGGLSAYEQYF. The chain links TRBV5-4 to TRBJ2-7; 8 nucleotides line up with TRBD1. CDR1 is SGHNT, CDR2 YYREEE, per germline (reference sequence). With V trimmed by 4 bases and J by 2 bases, 11 bases remained unmatched. The CDR3 runs 16 residues.

The chain uses TRBV30 and TRBJ1-4; no reliable D call. The CDR3 has 14 residues. V was cut by 0 bases and J by 3 bases, with 8 bases left in between. In germline, CDR1 is GTSNPN, CDR2 SVGIG (reference sequence). The CDR3 sequence is CAWSVRAPNEKLFF. DNA for the CDR3: TGTGCCTGGAGTGTACGCGCACCTAATGAAAAACTGTTTTTT.

This rearrangement joins TRBV7-6 to TRBJ2-2, with D perhaps TRBD2 (5 bases). The CDR3 is 15 residues long. Trimming cost V 1 base and J 3 bases, with 9 bases left between them. CDR1 is SGHVS, CDR2 FNYEAQ, per germline. DNA for the CDR3: TGTGCCAGCAGCTTAGGTCGGGGTTACACCGGGGAGCTGTTTTTT. The encoded protein is CASSLGRGYTGELFF.

The rearrangement joins TRBV28 to TRBJ2-1; D is undetermined. Trimming took off 6 bases at V and 4 bases at J, with 7 bases between the two ends. The CDR3 length is 12 residues. Germline V lookup: CDR1 MDHEN, CDR2 SYDVKM. CDR3 protein: CASRSGYNEQFF. DNA for the CDR3: TGTGCCAGCAGATCCGGTTACAATGAGCAGTTCTTC.